This is a list of T cell receptor beta chains from one sample in a study of glioma-infiltrating T cells. TCRdb itself ran the multiplex PCR reads through MiXCR, one entry per CDR3 protein. This table holds about 180,000 distinct CDR3 sequences, roughly two fifths found once. Sequenced sample: glioma tissue, nonneoplastic brain tissue, or PBMCs (not recorded which). All receptors derive from a human donor with low-grade glioma or glioblastoma, undergoing nonglioma brain surgery, or in good health (not recorded which). The CDR3 runs from the conserved cysteine through the conserved F or W. Each record gives: clone size, J gene, V gene, D gene, CDR3 protein, CDR3 DNA. A D gene is named only where the DNA matches it firmly. Clone size is stated in some rows and not others, as once, few, many or a class when expanded.

>few|TRBJ1-1|TRBV2|NA
CASSPEPGAFF
TGTGCCAGTAGCCCGGAGCCGGGGGCTTTCTTT
>many|TRBJ2-1|TRBV7-2|NA
CASSYSYNEQFF
TGTGCCAGCAGCTACTCCTACAATGAGCAGTTCTTC
>many|TRBJ1-1|TRBV29-1|NA
CSVGTMNTEAFF
TGCAGCGTTGGAACCATGAACACTGAAGCTTTCTTT
>few|TRBJ1-3|TRBV3-1|NA
CASSQDYRRNTIYF
TGTGCCAGCAGCCAAGATTACAGAAGAAACACCATATATTTT
>NA|TRBJ2-1|TRBV11-2|TRBD2
CASSSTGLAADEQFF
TGTGCCAGCAGCTCAACGGGACTAGCGGCGGATGAGCAGTTCTTC
>many|TRBJ1-5|TRBV2|NA
CASKEDSNQPQHF
TGTGCCAGCAAGGAAGATAGCAATCAGCCCCAGCATTTT
>few|TRBJ2-7|TRBV28|NA
CASSYSRVGPLNYEQYF
TGTGCCAGCAGTTACAGCCGTGTGGGTCCCTTGAACTACGAGCAGTACTTC
>NA|TRBJ2-7|TRBV5-1|NA
CASSGTFSYEQYF
TGCGCCAGCAGTGGGACATTCTCCTACGAGCAGTACTTC
>few|TRBJ2-3|TRBV11-2|TRBD2
CASSLGAGGPTDTQYF
TGTGCCAGCAGCTTAGGTGCGGGAGGGCCCACAGATACGCAGTATTTT
>NA|TRBJ2-7|TRBV13|TRBD2
CASSPRGGGASEQYF
TGTGCCAGCAGCCCCCGGGGGGGCGGGGCTTCCGAGCAGTACTTC
>many|TRBJ1-2|TRBV5-4|NA
CASSDGTNDYGYTF
TGTGCCAGCAGCGACGGGACAAACGACTATGGCTACACCTTC
>few|TRBJ1-2|TRBV30|NA
CAWSRQAVQRF
TGTGCCTGGAGTAGACAGGCCGTCCAGCGGTTC
>many|TRBJ2-1|TRBV6-7|NA
CASRGSVPRSNSYNEQFF
TGTGCCAGCAGAGGGAGTGTTCCCAGATCAAACTCCTACAATGAGCAGTTCTTC
>few|TRBJ2-1|TRBV6-6|TRBD2
CASSYVLAGTTRNEQFF
TGTGCCAGCAGTTACGTCCTAGCGGGGACAACCCGCAATGAGCAGTTCTTC
>many|TRBJ1-3|TRBV29-1|NA
CSVLTGGNTIYF
TGCAGCGTCCTGACAGGAGGAAACACCATATATTTT
>many|TRBJ2-7|TRBV20-1|TRBD2
CSAARASGRDEQYF
TGCAGTGCGGCAAGGGCTAGCGGGAGGGACGAGCAGTACTTC
>few|TRBJ2-5|TRBV3-1|NA
CASSQGREETQYF
TGTGCCAGCAGCCAAGGCCGGGAAGAGACCCAGTACTTC
>once|TRBJ2-1|TRBV12-3/TRBV12-4|NA
CASRAWGQVSYNEQFF
TGTGCCAGCAGAGCCTGGGGGCAAGTCTCCTACAATGAGCAGTTCTTC
>many|TRBJ2-1|TRBV20-1|TRBD2
CSARSGTSGNEQFF
TGCAGTGCTAGATCAGGGACTAGCGGGAATGAGCAGTTCTTC
>NA|TRBJ1-2|TRBV10-3|NA
CAISEGCYGYTF
TGTGCCATCAGTGAAGGGTGCTATGGCTACACCTTC
>NA|TRBJ2-1|TRBV5-1|TRBD1
CASSPGTASSNEQFF
TGCGCCAGCAGCCCGGGGACAGCCTCAAGCAATGAGCAGTTCTTC
>many|TRBJ2-6|TRBV28|NA
CASYSGANVLTF
TGTGCCAGCTACTCTGGGGCCAACGTCCTGACTTTC
>NA|TRBJ2-7|TRBV5-4|NA
CASSLGRGEQYF
TGTGCCAGCAGCTTGGGCCGGGGAGAGCAGTACTTC
>NA|TRBJ2-3|TRBV7-9|TRBD2
CASSLVDLAGTDTQYF
TGTGCCAGCAGCTTAGTCGACCTAGCGGGCACAGATACGCAGTATTTT
>NA|TRBJ1-2|TRBV19|NA
CASSIGTQANDGYTF
TGTGCCAGTAGTATAGGCACCCAGGCTAACGATGGCTACACCTTC
>many|TRBJ2-2|TRBV6-1|TRBD2
CASSDVTSGRGTGELFF
TGTGCCAGCAGTGATGTGACTAGCGGGAGAGGGACCGGGGAGCTGTTTTTT
>NA|TRBJ2-1|TRBV3-1|NA
CASSQVTADNEQFF
TGTGCCAGCAGCCAAGTGACAGCGGACAATGAGCAGTTCTTC
>many|TRBJ2-7|TRBV7-2|NA
CASSLNGGSYEQYF
TGTGCCAGCAGCTTAAACGGGGGATCCTACGAGCAGTACTTC
>NA|TRBJ2-1|TRBV20-1|NA
CSARDPAESYNEQFF
TGCAGTGCTAGAGACCCCGCGGAGTCCTACAATGAGCAGTTCTTC
>NA|TRBJ2-1|TRBV6-2/TRBV6-3|NA
CASSTLAEAGDNEKFF
TGTGCCAGCAGTACCTTAGCGGAAGCAGGGGACAATGAGAAGTTCTTC
>NA|TRBJ1-1|TRBV29-1|NA
CSVVLGGNTEAFF
TGCAGCGTTGTGTTGGGTGGGAACACTGAAGCTTTCTTT
>many|TRBJ1-5|TRBV3-1|NA
CASSQDPPSVYSNQPQHF
TGTGCCAGCAGCCAAGATCCCCCGAGCGTTTATAGCAATCAGCCCCAGCATTTT
>many|TRBJ1-5|TRBV28|NA
CASSSSGYNQPQHF
TGTGCCAGCAGTTCTTCCGGATACAATCAGCCCCAGCATTTT
>many|TRBJ2-1|TRBV14|NA
CASSLAGNEQFF
TGTGCCAGCAGCTTGGCGGGCAATGAGCAGTTCTTC
>NA|TRBJ2-1|TRBV10-3|NA
CAISEASADNEQFF
TGTGCCATCAGTGAGGCTAGCGCTGACAATGAGCAGTTCTTC
>NA|TRBJ2-7|TRBV6-2/TRBV6-3|NA
CASSREGGAYEQYF
TGTGCCAGCAGTAGAGAGGGGGGGGCCTACGAGCAGTACTTC
>NA|TRBJ1-5|TRBV29-1|NA
CSVIQGGNQPQHF
TGCAGCGTTATACAGGGAGGCAATCAGCCCCAGCATTTT
>many|TRBJ1-3|TRBV20-1|NA
CSARGTRTGNTIYF
TGCAGTGCTCGTGGCACCAGGACCGGAAACACCATATATTTT
>many|TRBJ1-2|TRBV2|NA
CASSEQGWLDGYTF
TGTGCCAGCAGCGAGCAGGGGTGGTTAGATGGCTACACCTTC
>many|TRBJ2-5|TRBV20-1|TRBD2
CSASSGLTTVLNQETQYF
TGCAGTGCTAGTTCGGGACTAACGACGGTTCTTAATCAAGAGACCCAGTACTTC
>many|TRBJ2-7|TRBV20-1|TRBD1
CSARDTGAEQYF
TGCAGTGCTAGAGATACAGGGGCCGAGCAGTACTTC
>NA|TRBJ2-1|TRBV12-3/TRBV12-4|TRBD2
CASTLTSDSYNEQFF
TGTGCCAGCACCTTGACTAGCGACTCCTACAATGAGCAGTTCTTC
>NA|TRBJ2-2|TRBV14|NA
CASSPLSPLLNTGELFF
TGTGCCAGCAGCCCCCTCTCACCCCTGCTGAACACCGGGGAGCTGTTTTTT
>few|TRBJ1-2|TRBV2|NA
CASSPGLANYGYTF
TGTGCCAGCTCCCCGGGACTAGCTAACTATGGCTACACCTTC
>NA|TRBJ1-1|TRBV2|TRBD1
CASSKDRASTEAFF
TGTGCCAGCAGTAAGGACAGGGCTTCCACTGAAGCTTTCTTT
>NA|TRBJ2-1|TRBV3-1|TRBD2
CASSQELAGVGEQFF
TGTGCCAGCAGCCAAGAACTAGCGGGAGTGGGCGAGCAGTTCTTC
>few|TRBJ2-7|TRBV7-4|TRBD1
CASSDRDRSYEQYF
TGTGCCAGCAGCGACCGGGACAGGAGCTACGAGCAGTACTTC
>once|TRBJ1-1|TRBV30|NA
CASTDRAFF
TGTGCCTCCACAGACAGAGCTTTCTTT
>few|TRBJ1-2|TRBV29-1|NA
CSVDRPRGGYTF
TGCAGCGTTGACAGGCCCAGAGGTGGCTACACCTTC